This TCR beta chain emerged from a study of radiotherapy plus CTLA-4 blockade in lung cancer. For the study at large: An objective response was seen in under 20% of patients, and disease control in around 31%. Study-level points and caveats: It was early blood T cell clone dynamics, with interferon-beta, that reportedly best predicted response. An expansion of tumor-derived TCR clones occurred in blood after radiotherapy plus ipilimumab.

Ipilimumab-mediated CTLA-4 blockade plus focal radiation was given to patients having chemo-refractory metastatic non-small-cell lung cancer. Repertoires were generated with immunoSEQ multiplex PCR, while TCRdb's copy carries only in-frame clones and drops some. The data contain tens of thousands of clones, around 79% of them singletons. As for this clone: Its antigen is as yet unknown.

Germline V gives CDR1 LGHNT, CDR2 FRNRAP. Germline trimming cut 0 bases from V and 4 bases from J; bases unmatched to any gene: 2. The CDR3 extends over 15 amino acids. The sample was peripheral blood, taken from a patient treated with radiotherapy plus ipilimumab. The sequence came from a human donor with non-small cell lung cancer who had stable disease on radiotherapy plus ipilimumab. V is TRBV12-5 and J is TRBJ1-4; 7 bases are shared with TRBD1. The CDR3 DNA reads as TGTGCTAGTGGTTTGGTACAGGGGTTTAATGAAAAACTGTTTTTT. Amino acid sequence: CASGLVQGFNEKLFF.